A selection of T cell receptor beta chains follows, all from one sample in a study of blood T cells in healthy people across ages. TCRdb recomputed calls from the 5' RACE reads with MiXCR, one row per CDR3 protein. The table shows 800,000 or so distinct CDR3 sequences, with around 68% occurring only once. The sample taken for sequencing was blood. The receptors come from a man aged 30-40 years in good health. Both conserved end residues are part of each CDR3. A D gene is named only where the DNA matches it firmly. Clone size is stated in some rows and not others, as once, few, many or a class when expanded.

abundance,j_gene,d_gene,v_gene,CDR3aa,CDR3nt
few,TRBJ2-1,.,TRBV4-2,CASSQDFRTGVNEQFF,TGTGCCAGCAGCCAAGATTTCAGGACGGGCGTAAATGAGCAGTTCTTC
few,TRBJ2-1,TRBD1,TRBV29-1,CSGTGKGYNGEQFF,TGCAGCGGGACAGGAAAGGGGTATAACGGTGAGCAGTTCTTC
.,TRBJ2-1,.,TRBV2,CASNFLEKEQFF,TGTGCCAGCAATTTTCTCGAAAAGGAGCAGTTCTTC
.,TRBJ1-1,.,TRBV6-6,CASSYTRNTEAFF,TGTGCCAGCAGTTACACGAGGAACACTGAAGCTTTCTTT
few,TRBJ2-1,TRBD1,TRBV20-1,CSTGQGFINEQFF,TGCAGTACAGGACAGGGGTTCATCAATGAGCAGTTCTTC
once,TRBJ2-2,.,TRBV5-5,CASSSYRANTGELFF,TGTGCCAGCAGCTCGTACAGGGCGAACACCGGGGAGCTGTTTTTT
.,TRBJ2-3,TRBD2,TRBV9,CASSLYAGGSTDTQNF,TGTGCCAGCAGCCTTTATGCGGGGGGTAGCACAGATACGCAGAATTTT
.,TRBJ2-5,.,TRBV27,CASSFRGWETQYF,TGTGCCAGCAGTTTCCGGGGCTGGGAGACCCAGTACTTC
.,TRBJ2-7,.,TRBV28,CASTSDIIYEQYF,TGTGCCAGCACCTCGGACATTATCTACGAGCAGTACTTC
.,TRBJ2-5,TRBD2,TRBV29-1,CSVPRRTSRETQYF,TGCAGCGTCCCTCGCCGGACTAGTCGGGAGACCCAGTACTTC
.,TRBJ2-1,.,TRBV7-2,CASSSGAVSYNEQFF,TGTGCCAGCAGCTCGGGGGCCGTCTCCTACAATGAGCAGTTCTTC
few,TRBJ2-1,.,TRBV27,CASSNLGTGYNEQFF,TGTGCCAGCAGTAACCTCGGGACGGGCTATAATGAGCAGTTCTTC
.,TRBJ2-3,.,TRBV11-1,CASSPEAAASTDTQYF,TGTGCCAGCAGCCCCGAGGCTGCAGCTAGCACAGATACGCAGTATTTT
many,TRBJ2-3,TRBD1,TRBV13,CASSPLTGGRGTQYF,TGTGCCAGCAGCCCATTGACAGGGGGCAGAGGGACGCAGTATTTT
once,TRBJ1-3,.,TRBV9,CASSVALPGNTIYF,TGTGCCAGCAGCGTCGCATTGCCTGGAAACACCATATATTTT
.,TRBJ1-2,.,TRBV28,CASRGQPGYTF,TGTGCCAGCAGAGGCCAGCCGGGCTACACCTTC
.,TRBJ2-2,.,TRBV7-2,CASSLALMTGELFF,TGTGCCAGCAGCTTAGCGCTCATGACCGGGGAGCTGTTTTTT
few,TRBJ2-3,TRBD2,TRBV12-3/TRBV12-4,CASSLVAGVSTDTQYF,TGTGCCAGCAGTTTGGTGGCGGGAGTGAGCACAGATACGCAGTATTTT
few,TRBJ1-5,.,TRBV15,CATSRGQGRDQPQHF,TGTGCCACCAGCAGAGGCCAGGGAAGGGATCAGCCCCAGCATTTT
.,TRBJ2-7,.,TRBV11-3,CASSLERGGGSYEQYF,TGTGCCAGTAGCTTAGAACGGGGCGGCGGCAGCTACGAGCAGTACTTC
many,TRBJ2-5,TRBD1,TRBV7-4,CASSLRQGAMCETQYF,TGTGCCAGCAGCTTACGGCAGGGGGCAATGTGTGAGACCCAGTACTTC
.,TRBJ2-7,TRBD1,TRBV6-5,CASSYSRTGNGNEQYF,TGTGCCAGCAGTTACTCCCGGACAGGGAACGGGAACGAGCAGTACTTC
.,TRBJ1-4,TRBD1,TRBV27,CASSQQGAGKLFF,TGTGCCAGCAGCCAACAGGGGGCGGGAAAACTGTTTTTT
.,TRBJ2-7,.,TRBV29-1,CSVEPGTEPYEQYF,TGCAGCGTAGAGCCCGGGACCGAGCCCTACGAGCAGTACTTC
few,TRBJ1-2,.,TRBV29-1,CSTRLSDGSGYTF,TGCAGCACTAGACTGAGCGATGGATCTGGCTACACCTTC